The 17 T cell receptor beta chains in this list originate from one sample, sequenced in a study of blood T cells in healthy people across ages. Then a second PCR, running roughly 7 to 11 cycles, was carried out with a sample-barcoded 5' primer and a J-beta primer mix. TCRdb re-called the 5' RACE reads through MiXCR, storing one row per CDR3 protein. The repertoire has roughly 1.6 million distinct CDR3 sequences, about 35% of them found once; the top ten carry 11%. Sequences were obtained from blood. Receptors originate from a woman aged 25 to 39 in good health.

The gene calls are TRBV5-5 and TRBJ2-2, with 7 bases fitting TRBD2. Germline-derived CDR1 and CDR2 are SGHKS and YYEKEE (reference sequence). CDR3 length: 15 amino acids. The V gene end was trimmed by 1 base and the J gene end by 4 bases; junction bases not matched to a gene: 4. CDR3 sequence: CASSLSGATTGELFF. In DNA form, the CDR3 reads TGTGCCAGCAGCTTGAGCGGGGCTACCACCGGGGAGCTGTTTTTT.

In its sample, this clonotype was seen many times. This chain joins TRBV12-3 or TRBV12-4 and TRBJ2-2; D call uncertain. Trimming removed 3 bases at V and 3 bases at J, with 5 bases between. This CDR3 comprises 13 residues. CDR3 protein: CASSLGYTGELFF. CDR3 bases: TGTGCCAGCAGTTTGGGTTACACCGGGGAGCTGTTTTTT.

This clonotype has just a few counts. V and J are TRBV29-1 and TRBJ1-5; 8 nucleotides line up with TRBD1. The CDR3 totals 11 residues. The germline V gene has CDR1 SQVTM and CDR2 ANQGSEA. V shed 3 bases, J shed 15 bases, and the junction held 7 bases outside the gene matches. In DNA, the CDR3 is TGCAGCGTTGAGGACAGGGTGATTAGGCATTTT. Translating gives CSVEDRVIRHF. The full variable domain, rest sourced from reference TRBV29-1 and TRBJ1-5, is SAVISQKPSRDICQRGTSLTIQCQVDSQVTMMFWYRQQPGQSLTLIATANQGSEATYESGFVIDKFPISRPNLTFSTLTVSNMSPEDSSIYLCSVEDRVIRHFGDGTRLSIL.

This chain joins TRBV19 and TRBJ2-2, with D maybe TRBD2 (6 bases). V lost 3 bases to trimming and J lost 3 bases, with 14 bases between them. The germline gives CDR1 LNHDA, CDR2 SQIVND (reference sequence). This CDR3 has 16 residues. This CDR3 reads CASSIRLRDDTGELFF. The CDR3 DNA sequence: TGTGCCAGTAGTATTAGATTGCGGGACGACACCGGGGAGCTGTTTTTT.

This clonotype has ten or more counts. The gene calls are TRBV5-1 and TRBJ2-5; no definite D call. The CDR3 is 13 residues long. Trimming took off 0 bases at V and 0 bases at J, with 3 bases between the two ends. Germline values: CDR1 SGHRS, CDR2 YFSETQ. The CDR3 spells CASSLDYQETQYF. The CDR3 nucleotides are TGCGCCAGCAGCTTGGACTACCAAGAGACCCAGTACTTC.

In its sample, this clonotype was seen many times. The chain links TRBV20-1 to TRBJ2-1, with 7 bases that match TRBD2. The CDR3 consists of 14 residues. V lost 0 bases to trimming and J lost 7 bases; unmatched junction nucleotides: 6. Germline loops: CDR1 DFQATT, CDR2 SNEGSKA (reference sequence). DNA for the CDR3: TGCAGTGCTAGAGACCCAGCGGGAAGGAATGAGCAGTTCTTC. Encoded protein: CSARDPAGRNEQFF.

This sequence joins TRBV7-3 and TRBJ2-1; D may be TRBD1 or TRBD2 (5 bases each). Germline CDR1 is SGHTA and CDR2 is FQGTGA. The CDR3 extends over 18 amino acids. V shed 5 bases and J shed 0 bases, with 20 bases lying between them. The CDR3 sequence: CASSQSPSPGRSYNEQFF. CDR3 nucleotide sequence: TGTGCCAGCAGCCAATCCCCCTCCCCGGGGCGCTCCTACAATGAGCAGTTCTTC.

CDR3 loop: CASGRTSGSPPYNEQFF. DNA for the CDR3: TGTGCCAGCGGCCGGACTAGCGGGAGTCCCCCCTACAATGAGCAGTTCTTC. This chain connects TRBV19 to TRBJ2-1; TRBD2 agrees at 13 bases. With V trimmed by 9 bases and J by 2 bases, 10 bases remained unmatched. The germline CDR1 and CDR2 sequences are LNHDA and SQIVND (reference sequence). CDR3 length equals 17 residues.

J is TRBJ1-4 and V is TRBV4-1; D is undetermined. This CDR3 region has 13 residues. V was clipped by 1 base and J by 4 bases, with 4 bases between them. Germline CDR1 reads MGHRA; CDR2 reads YSYEKL. CDR3 residues: CASSQVGNEKLFF. The CDR3 region has the DNA TGCGCCAGCAGCCAAGTGGGTAATGAAAAACTGTTTTTT.

This clonotype has ten or more counts. The genes are TRBV6-5 and TRBJ2-3; 10 nucleotides agree with TRBD2. The CDR3 has 16 residues. Losses at the gene ends were 2 bases for V and 3 bases for J; bases not matched to a gene: 5. Germline V gene sequence: CDR1 MNHEY, CDR2 SVGAGI. The CDR3: CASSYSGRALTDTQYF. The CDR3 region has the DNA TGTGCCAGCAGTTACAGCGGGAGGGCCTTGACAGATACGCAGTATTTT.

The CDR3 DNA is TGTGCCAGCAGCCAAGATACCTCGTGGAAGGGTGGCTACACCTTC. This sequence encodes CASSQDTSWKGGYTF. J is TRBJ1-2 and V is TRBV3-1; no definite D call. Per germline, CDR1 LGHDT and CDR2 YNNKEL (reference sequence). Trimming pared 0 bases from V and 7 bases from J, leaving 15 bases between. The CDR3 has 15 amino acids.

This clonotype was counted only a few times. The chain links TRBV6-1 to TRBJ2-3; 14 nucleotides agree with TRBD2. The CDR3 contains 20 residues. V dropped 2 bases and J dropped 0; count of bases not matched to a gene: 10. CDR1 is MNHNS, CDR2 SASEGT, per germline. The CDR3: CASSERTSGGTRPSTDTQYF. CDR3 bases: TGTGCCAGCAGTGAACGGACTAGCGGGGGGACCCGACCTAGCACAGATACGCAGTATTTT.

In this sample, this clonotype turned up a few times. J is TRBJ1-2 and V is TRBV10-3, with 7 bases identical to TRBD1. The trim removed 6 bases at V and 10 bases at J, leaving 14 bases unmatched. The CDR3 has 14 residues. In germline, CDR1 is ENHRY, CDR2 SYGVKD. The CDR3 reads CAISTYPTGFIYTF. The CDR3 DNA sequence: TGTGCCATCAGCACGTACCCGACAGGGTTCATCTACACCTTC.

This clonotype turned up a few times. V and J are TRBV7-2 and TRBJ1-5; D is perhaps TRBD1 (6 bases). The CDR3 runs 13 residues. Looked up from germline, CDR1 is SGHTA and CDR2 is FQGNSA. V was shortened by 5 bases and J by 7 bases, with 12 bases between the two germline ends. The CDR3 bases are TGTGCCAGCAGCGGGGGCCTGGGGCAGCCCCAGCATTTT. Protein: CASSGGLGQPQHF.

The chain links TRBV10-3 to TRBJ1-5; a possible D gene is TRBD1 (6 bases). The CDR3 covers 16 residues. The V end lost 9 bases, the J end lost 0 bases, and 18 bases lay between the germline ends. CDR1 is ENHRY, CDR2 SYGVKD, per germline. CDR3 sequence (DNA): TGTGCCATTTCGCCGGACAGTCCATATAGCAATCAGCCCCAGCATTTT. It is translated as CAISPDSPYSNQPQHF.

This clonotype has a handful of counts. The chain couples TRBV4-2 to TRBJ1-6; D is unclear. The germline V and J ends were trimmed by 0 bases and 10 bases, with 13 bases remaining between them. The CDR3 is 15 residues long. CDR1 LGHNA and CDR2 YNFKEQ come from the germline V gene. The DNA for the CDR3 is TGTGCCAGCAGCCAAGATCGCGAACTCAACTCACCCCTCCACTTT. Translated, it gives CASSQDRELNSPLHF.

About this clonotype itself: At one of its ends the junction is not consistent with the germline gene, which may arise from a read error. V gene TRBV12-3 or TRBV12-4 combines with J gene TRBJ1-5; TRBD1 aligns across 8 bases. The CDR3 extends over 17 amino acids. The CDR3 sequence is CASSPHDRGDGNRPQHF. The CDR3 nucleotides are TGTGCCAGCAGCCCACACGACAGGGGAGACGGCAATCGGCCCCAGCATTTT.